This is a list of T cell receptor beta chains from one sample in a study of T-cell reconstitution after alpha-beta-depleted transplantation in children. TCRdb ran MiXCR on the PCR reads and lists one entry per CDR3 protein. The table has 450,000 to 600,000 distinct CDR3 sequences, 30% to 35% seen once; the top ten hold approximately 2.3%. Sequencing was performed on PBMCs from the stem cell graft donor, taken from the stem cell graft. All receptors come from a human donor who donated a stem cell graft to a child with aplastic anemia. CDR3s include the opening cysteine and the closing phenylalanine or tryptophan. D genes are given only for firm matches. Where a row states a size, it is once, few, many or the class of an expanded clone; other rows omit it.

J: TRBJ1-2; V: TRBV25-1; size: once; D: .; CDR3: CASRRGRGNYGDTF; DNA: TGTGCCAGCAGGAGGGGTCGGGGCAACTATGGCGACACCTTC
J: TRBJ2-7; V: TRBV29-1; size: few; D: .; CDR3: CSVTHDGGVDSYEQYF; DNA: TGCAGCGTAACACATGACGGCGGGGTCGACTCCTACGAGCAGTACTTC
J: TRBJ2-1; V: TRBV2; size: .; D: TRBD2; CDR3: CASSFRTSGSWDNEQFF; DNA: TGTGCCAGCAGTTTCAGGACTAGCGGGAGCTGGGACAATGAGCAGTTCTTC
J: TRBJ2-7; V: TRBV27; size: few; D: .; CDR3: CASSLSGRAGWYF; DNA: TGTGCCAGCAGTCTGAGCGGTAGGGCAGGGTGGTACTTC
J: TRBJ1-1; V: TRBV27; size: .; D: .; CDR3: CASSPKTGRNTEAFF; DNA: TGTGCCAGCAGTCCAAAGACAGGCCGCAACACTGAAGCTTTCTTT
J: TRBJ2-5; V: TRBV28; size: few; D: TRBD1; CDR3: CASRRDRDEETQYF; DNA: TGTGCCAGCCGAAGGGACAGGGACGAAGAGACCCAGTACTTC
J: TRBJ2-6; V: TRBV24-1; size: .; D: .; CDR3: CATSPGGQGANVLTF; DNA: TGTGCCACCTCGCCAGGAGGTCAAGGGGCCAACGTCCTGACTTTC
J: TRBJ2-1; V: TRBV20-1; size: .; D: .; CDR3: CSARVPPAHNEQFF; DNA: TGCAGTGCTAGAGTCCCCCCGGCGCACAATGAGCAGTTCTTC
J: TRBJ1-1; V: TRBV7-9; size: .; D: TRBD1; CDR3: CASLGQGALENTEAFF; DNA: TGTGCCAGCTTAGGACAGGGGGCTCTAGAGAACACTGAAGCTTTCTTT
J: TRBJ2-1; V: TRBV27; size: .; D: .; CDR3: CASSLESSRNSYNEQFF; DNA: TGTGCCAGCAGTTTAGAGTCTAGCCGAAACTCCTACAATGAGCAGTTCTTC